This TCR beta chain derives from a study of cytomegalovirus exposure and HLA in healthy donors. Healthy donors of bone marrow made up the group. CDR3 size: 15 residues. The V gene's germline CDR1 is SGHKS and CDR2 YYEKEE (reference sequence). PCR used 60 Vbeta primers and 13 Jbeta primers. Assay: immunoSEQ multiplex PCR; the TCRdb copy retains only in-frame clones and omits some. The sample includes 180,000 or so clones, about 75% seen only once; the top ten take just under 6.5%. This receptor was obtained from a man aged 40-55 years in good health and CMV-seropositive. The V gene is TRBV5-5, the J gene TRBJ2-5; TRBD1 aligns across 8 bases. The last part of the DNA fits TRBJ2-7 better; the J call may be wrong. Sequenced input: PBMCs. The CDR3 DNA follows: TGTGCCAGCAGCTTGGAAGCACAGGGGGTCTACGAGCAGTACTTC. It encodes CASSLEAQGVYEQYF.